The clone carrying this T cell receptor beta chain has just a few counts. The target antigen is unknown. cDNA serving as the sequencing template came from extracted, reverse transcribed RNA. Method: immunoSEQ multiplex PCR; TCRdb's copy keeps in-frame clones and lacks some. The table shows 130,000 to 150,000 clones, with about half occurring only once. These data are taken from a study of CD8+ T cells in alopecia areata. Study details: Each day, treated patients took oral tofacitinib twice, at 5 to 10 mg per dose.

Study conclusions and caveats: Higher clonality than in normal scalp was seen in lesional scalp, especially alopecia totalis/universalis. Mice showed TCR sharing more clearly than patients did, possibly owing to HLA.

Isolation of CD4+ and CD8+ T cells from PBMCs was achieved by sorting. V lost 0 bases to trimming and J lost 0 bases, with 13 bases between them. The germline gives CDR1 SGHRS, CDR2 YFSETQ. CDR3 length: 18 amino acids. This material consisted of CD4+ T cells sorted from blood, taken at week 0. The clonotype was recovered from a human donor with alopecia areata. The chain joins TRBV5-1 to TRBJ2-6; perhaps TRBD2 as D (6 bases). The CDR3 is CASSLGGGTYSGANVLTF. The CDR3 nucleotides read TGCGCCAGCAGCTTGGGCGGCGGGACCTACTCTGGGGCCAACGTCCTGACTTTC.